Each of the 17 T cell receptor beta chains below was sequenced from the same sample in a study of prognosis after radiotherapy for stage I lung cancer listed by TCRdb under 2021. The listed sequencing device is Illumina HiSeq 3000. The TCR beta CDR3 region was amplified from genomic DNA by two rounds of multiplex PCR. In the first PCR round, primers specific to each TRBV and TRBJ gene were used, and the primer sequences were filed in Chinese patent CN105087789A. TCRdb reprocessing: public reads trimmed at Q25 with fastp, clones called with MiXCR, in-frame beta chains kept. Rows are unified per CDR3 protein, each entry keeping the most common DNA and genes. Counted in this sample were approximately 17,000 distinct CDR3 sequences; roughly 45% of them appeared once. Roughly 37% of the sample belongs to the ten largest clones. Source: PBMCs, taken before or after stereotactic body radiation therapy (not recorded which). Receptor source: a donor aged 50 or older with non-small cell lung cancer.

In its sample, this clonotype is medium-sized (0.01 to 0.1%). The genes are TRBV2 and TRBJ2-2; D possibly corresponds to TRBD1 (5 bases). Trimming removed 6 bases at V and 6 bases at J, with 11 bases between. The CDR3 length is 13 residues. Germline V CDR1 and CDR2: SNHLY, FYNNEI. The CDR3 DNA follows: TGTGCCAGCAGCGACAGCCTCGCCGGGGAGCTGTTTTTT. This translates into CASSDSLAGELFF.

The gene calls are TRBV20-1 and TRBJ2-1; TRBD1 might be the D (5 bases). There are 13 residues in the CDR3. CDR1 and CDR2 (germline): DFQATT, SNEGSKA (reference sequence). Between the trimmed V and J ends, which lost 0 bases and 8 bases, there was a span of 11 bases. The DNA of the CDR3 is TGCAGTGCTAGAGACCTGAGCAGGGATGAGCAGTTCTTC. Protein sequence: CSARDLSRDEQFF.

This clonotype was observed at least ten times. This sequence joins TRBV18 and TRBJ2-2; 10 bases fit TRBD1. The CDR3 is 15 residues long. Germline CDR1 is KGHSH and CDR2 is LQKENI. V dropped 5 bases and J dropped 5; count of bases not matched to a gene: 5. DNA for the CDR3: TGTGCCAGCTCATCCCCGGGACAGGGGACCGGGGAGCTGTTTTTT. As protein: CASSSPGQGTGELFF.

Comments on this clonotype: This sequence is one base from a far larger clone and is likely a read error. This rearrangement joins TRBV6-5 to TRBJ1-1; no definite D call. Deletions cut 6 bases from V and 1 base from J, with 18 bases between. Germline V gene data show CDR1 as MNHEY and CDR2 as SVGAGI. CDR3 length: 16 residues. Here the CDR3 reads CASSAWPRYGNTEAFF. DNA for the CDR3: TGTGCCAGCAGCGCCTGGCCTCGTTATGGGAACACTGAAGCTTTCTTT.

The chain combines TRBV6-1 with TRBJ2-3; 13 positions agree with TRBD2. The CDR3 extends over 15 amino acids. Looked up from germline, CDR1 is MNHNS and CDR2 is SASEGT. J was trimmed by 7 bases and V by 7 bases; bases with no gene match: 8. In DNA, the CDR3 is TGTGCCAGCAAATCAGGACTAGCGGGAGATAATACGCAGTATTTT. Protein product: CASKSGLAGDNTQYF.

V and J are TRBV2 and TRBJ2-7; D is unclear. The CDR3 has 13 amino acids. Trimming removed 4 bases from V and 6 bases from J, with 13 bases in between. Germline V gene lookup returns CDR1 SNHLY and CDR2 FYNNEI. CDR3 region: CASSGPELGEQYF. CDR3 DNA sequence: TGTGCCAGCAGTGGTCCCGAGCTGGGCGAGCAGTACTTC. The full variable domain, in which reference TRBV2 and TRBJ2-7 provide the parts outside the CDR3, is EPEVTQTPSHQVTQMGQEVILRCVPISNHLYFYWYRQILGQKVEFLVSFYNNEISEKSEIFDDQFSVERPDGSNFTLKIRSTKLEDSAMYFCASSGPELGEQYFGPGTRLTVT.

V and J are TRBV24-1 and TRBJ2-2; D may be TRBD2 (6 bases). CDR1 KGHDR and CDR2 SFDVKD come from the germline V gene. The CDR3 spans 14 residues. Trimming left V 8 bases short and J 6 bases short, with 15 bases between. The CDR3 is CATKKGGEAGELFF. The DNA of the CDR3 is TGTGCCACCAAGAAGGGAGGAGAGGCCGGGGAGCTGTTTTTT.

Remarks on this clonotype: A much larger clone is a single base away; this may be a read error. CDR3 coding DNA: TGTGCCAGCAGCACGCGACTAGCGGGAGGGCCCGGGGAGCTGTTTTTT. This sequence encodes CASSTRLAGGPGELFF. The genes are TRBV7-3 and TRBJ2-2; 14 nucleotides agree with TRBD2. This CDR3 comprises 16 residues. CDR1 is SGHTA and CDR2 is FQGTGA in the germline V gene. Losses at the gene ends were 5 bases for V and 6 bases for J; bases not matched to a gene: 5.

As for this clonotype: A much larger clone is a single base away; this may be a read error. The V gene is TRBV19, the J gene TRBJ1-5; possibly TRBD1 for D (5 bases). The V gene's germline CDR1 is LNHDA and CDR2 SQIVND (reference sequence). The CDR3 contains 14 residues. V shed 5 bases and J shed 7 bases, with 15 bases lying between them. CDR3 loop: CASSVLGEWQPQHF. CDR3 sequence (DNA): TGTGCCAGTAGTGTCCTGGGGGAATGGCAGCCCCAGCATTTT.

This clonotype was seen a handful of times. Possible read error: a much larger clone is one base away. The chain recombines TRBV29-1 with TRBJ2-2, with TRBD1 identical over 8 bases. The trim removed 2 bases at V and 4 bases at J, leaving 6 bases unmatched. The CDR3 contains 15 residues. From germline, CDR1 is SQVTM and CDR2 ANQGSEA. The CDR3 nucleotides are TGCAGCGTTGAATCCCCGGGACAGGTCACCGGGGAGCTGTTTTTT. It translates to CSVESPGQVTGELFF.

Comment on this clonotype: This probably arose from a read error, given a far larger clone one base away. V is TRBV6-4 and J is TRBJ2-3; D call uncertain. The germline V and J ends were trimmed by 3 bases and 7 bases, with 8 bases remaining between them. Germline CDR1 MRHNA, CDR2 SNTAGT. The CDR3 consists of 12 residues. CDR3 residues: CASSEIMNTQYF. CDR3 sequence (DNA): TGTGCCAGCAGTGAGATTATGAATACGCAGTATTTT.

This clonotype was seen just once. This may be a read error: a much more frequent sequence differs by one nucleotide. This chain joins TRBV6-1 and TRBJ2-5; 7 bases map to TRBD2. Unmatched junction bases numbered 11, after V lost 6 bases and J lost 7 bases. In germline, CDR1 is MNHNS, CDR2 SASEGT. CDR3 size: 14 residues. This chain's CDR3 is CASRIPSGEGTQYF. The CDR3 DNA follows: TGTGCCAGCAGGATTCCTTCTGGGGAGGGGACCCAGTACTTC.

This chain connects TRBV12-3 or TRBV12-4 to TRBJ1-5, with D hard to call. V lost 6 bases and J lost 3, with 9 bases in between. The CDR3 is made up of 13 amino acids. DNA for the CDR3: TGTGCCAGCAGCGGACGGGCCAATCAGCCCCAGCATTTT. Encoded protein: CASSGRANQPQHF.

Turning to this clonotype: A much larger clone lies one base from this, so it may be a read error. The chain employs TRBV7-2 and TRBJ2-5; D gene uncertain. The CDR3 sequence is 12 residues long. Germline assignment: CDR1 SGHTA and CDR2 FQGNSA. CDR3 sequence (DNA): TGTGCCAGCAGCCGAATAGCCGAGACCAAGTACTTC. Its protein product is CASSRIAETKYF.

This clonotype has a count of ten or more. The V and J genes are TRBV30 and TRBJ2-7, with TRBD2 as a possible D gene (6 bases). With 8 bases removed from V and 4 bases from J, the gap between germline ends came to 18 bases. The CDR3 has 13 amino acids. The germline V gene encodes CDR1 GTSNPN and CDR2 SVGIG (reference sequence). Written as DNA, the CDR3 is TGTGCCGCTTACTCCCGGGCGGGGTACGAGCAGTACTTC. Residues: CAAYSRAGYEQYF.

In regard to this clonotype: A read error may explain this, as a much larger clone is one base away. The chain is built from TRBV30 and TRBJ2-3; weak D call: TRBD1 (5 bases). Germline V CDR1 and CDR2: GTSNPN, SVGIG (reference sequence). Trimming shortened V by 2 bases and J by 2 bases, and 20 bases separated the two germline ends. This CDR3 is 17 amino acids long. The CDR3 protein is CAWSYEVGRADTDTQYF. As DNA, the CDR3 is TGTGCCTGGAGTTACGAGGTGGGGCGAGCTGACACAGATACGCAGTATTTT.

The chain joins TRBV11-3 to TRBJ2-1; TRBD2 agrees at 9 bases. The length of the CDR3 is 15 residues. Trimming at V came to 1 base and at J to 4 bases, leaving 2 bases not matched to a gene. The V gene's germline CDR1 is SGHNT and CDR2 YENEEA. The CDR3 is CASSLGLAGYNEQFF. DNA for the CDR3: TGTGCCAGCAGCTTAGGCCTAGCGGGGTACAATGAGCAGTTCTTC.